A single T cell receptor beta chain is shown here with its context. As yet, its antigen is unknown. Per-sample cDNA came from eight separate reactions. The UMIs contained a 6-nucleotide sample barcode. They were added by template switching during cDNA synthesis. Amplification of TCRalpha and TCRbeta cDNA involved two nested PCRs that ran for approximately 16 and 10 cycles. TCRdb reprocessed the 5' RACE reads; each CDR3 protein has one entry and no DNA is given. The sample holds under 130,000 distinct CDR3 sequences. The sample originates from a study of monozygotic twins with inflammatory bowel disease. Findings and caveats of the study: With inverse Simpson as the measure, TCRbeta diversity was lower in IBD patients than in healthy co-twins.

This CDR3 is 14 amino acids long. Germline lookup yields CDR1 MDHEN and CDR2 SYDVKM. The sample consisted of blood. This sequence was found in a human donor with ulcerative colitis or Crohn's disease, or a healthy co-twin of an affected twin (not recorded which). The gene calls are TRBV28 and TRBJ2-2; the TRBD2 assignment by TCRdb is unverifiable without DNA. Here the CDR3 reads CASTMGRNTGELFF.